The 25 T cell receptor beta chains reported below all come from one sample, sequenced in a study of glioma-infiltrating T cells. Amplification of TCR alpha and beta CDR3 regions from RNA used iRepertoire nested multiplex PCR. TCRdb redid the calling of the multiplex PCR reads with MiXCR, one entry per CDR3 protein. This sample has about 140,000 distinct CDR3 sequences, with more than 35% found just once. The sample comprised glioma tissue, nonneoplastic brain tissue, or PBMCs (not recorded which). The receptors were sampled from a human donor with low-grade glioma or glioblastoma, undergoing nonglioma brain surgery, or in good health (not recorded which).

The chain combines TRBV4-1 with TRBJ2-7; no clear D. V shed 1 base and J shed 4 bases, with 11 bases lying between them. Per the germline V gene, CDR1 is MGHRA and CDR2 is YSYEKL. The CDR3 has 14 residues. CDR3 nucleotide sequence: TGCGCCAGCAGCCAAGGCGACTTGAAATACGAGCAGTACTTC. Protein sequence: CASSQGDLKYEQYF.

This clonotype was seen a few times. The chain joins TRBV6-1 to TRBJ2-7, with D perhaps TRBD2 (6 bases). The CDR3 is 15 amino acids. CDR1 is MNHNS and CDR2 is SASEGT in the germline V gene. Trimming cost V 7 bases and J 5 bases, with 21 bases left between them. The CDR3: CASIEGRQGSDEQYF. DNA of the CDR3: TGTGCCAGCATCGAGGGGAGGCAGGGTAGCGACGAGCAGTACTTC.

This clonotype has only a few counts. V usage is TRBV27 and J usage is TRBJ2-1; D possibly corresponds to TRBD1 (6 bases). Trimming took 2 bases from V and 5 from J, leaving 13 bases between them. The CDR3 spans 15 residues. Germline CDR1 is MNHEY and CDR2 is SMNVEV (reference sequence). The CDR3 nucleotides read TGTGCCAGCAGTTTACGACAGGAGAGGAACAATGAGCAGTTCTTC. Its protein is CASSLRQERNNEQFF.

The V gene is TRBV20-1, the J gene TRBJ1-1, with 10 bases matching TRBD1. Germline V CDR1 and CDR2: DFQATT, SNEGSKA (reference sequence). V trimming: 6 bases; J trimming: 7 bases; junction bases outside the gene matches: 2. This CDR3 has 11 amino acids. CDR3 sequence reads: CSAGQGVEAFF. In DNA form, the CDR3 reads TGCAGTGCCGGACAGGGGGTTGAAGCTTTCTTT.

The chain is built from TRBV2 and TRBJ2-3; D may be TRBD1 or TRBD2 (6 bases each). The CDR3 runs 15 residues. CDR1 is SNHLY and CDR2 is FYNNEI in the germline V gene. V shed 4 bases and J shed 2 bases, with 13 bases lying between them. CDR3 protein: CASSGRGRDTDTQYF. The CDR3 DNA follows: TGTGCCAGCAGTGGACGGGGGCGGGACACAGATACGCAGTATTTT.

This clonotype was detected only a few times. The genes are TRBV20-1 and TRBJ2-1, with TRBD1 as a possible D gene (7 bases). Trimming removed 5 bases from V and 2 bases from J, with 19 bases in between. Germline loops: CDR1 DFQATT, CDR2 SNEGSKA (reference sequence). The CDR3 runs to 16 residues. CDR3 DNA: TGCAGTGCTTCGACCTTCGACAGGGAGGCCTACAATGAGCAGTTCTTC. Its protein product is CSASTFDREAYNEQFF.

This clonotype appeared a few times. The V call is TRBV6-2 or TRBV6-3, the J call TRBJ2-7; D remains ambiguous. The V end lost 4 bases, the J end lost 7 bases, and 8 bases lay between the germline ends. The CDR3 length is 11 residues. CDR1 and CDR2 (germline): MNHEY, SVGEGT. CDR3 nucleotide sequence: TGTGCCAGCAGTTCTGGTCGGGAGCAGTACTTC. It codes for CASSSGREQYF.

Concerning this clonotype: This may come from a read error, since a much larger clone is one base off. The chain joins TRBV6-6 to TRBJ1-6; no clear D. Germline CDR1 and CDR2: MNHNY and SVGAGI (reference sequence). There are 13 residues in the CDR3. This chain's CDR3 is CAGSFLKNSPLHF. In DNA, the CDR3 is TGTGCCGGCAGTTTCCTAAAGAATTCACCCCTCCACTTT.

With respect to this clonotype: A read error is possible here, since a much larger clone lies one base away. The chain carries TRBV6-2 or TRBV6-3 and TRBJ2-1; D gene uncertain. The CDR3 covers 13 residues. The germline V gene encodes CDR1 MNHEY and CDR2 SVGEGT. CDR3 nucleotide sequence: TGTGCCGGCAGTTTAGGGCACTACAATGAGCAGTTCTTC. It codes for CAGSLGHYNEQFF.

The V and J genes are TRBV7-2 and TRBJ2-7; no definite D call. CDR3 length equals 13 residues. Between the trimmed V and J ends, which lost 1 base and 7 bases, there was a span of 11 bases. Germline V gives CDR1 SGHTA, CDR2 FQGNSA. In DNA, the CDR3 is TGTGCCAGCAGCTTAGGGTTTCCCGCAGAGCAGTACTTC. Amino acids: CASSLGFPAEQYF.

The V call is TRBV6-1, the J call TRBJ2-6; tentatively, D is TRBD1 or TRBD2 (6 bases each). Trimming removed 5 bases from V and 4 bases from J, with 9 bases in between. This CDR3 is built from 14 residues. The germline V gene encodes CDR1 MNHNS and CDR2 SASEGT. CDR3 protein: CASSTGAGANVLTF. For the CDR3, the DNA is TGTGCCAGCAGTACGGGGGCCGGGGCCAACGTCCTGACTTTC.

Only a few counts were recorded for this clonotype. This CDR3 reads CASSYSTGAYGEQYF. The DNA of the CDR3 is TGTGCCAGCAGTTACTCTACAGGGGCCTACGGGGAGCAGTACTTC. The rearrangement joins TRBV6-2 or TRBV6-3 to TRBJ2-7, with 7 bases aligning to TRBD1. This CDR3 has 15 amino acids. CDR1 MNHEY and CDR2 SVGEGT come from the germline V gene. J was trimmed by 7 bases and V by 0 bases; bases with no gene match: 9.

At least ten counts were recorded for this clonotype. A read error may produce the germline difference seen at one junction end. This chain joins TRBV27 and TRBJ1-5; a weak D match, TRBD1 (6 bases). Germline V gene data show CDR1 as MNHEY and CDR2 as SMNVEV (reference sequence). The CDR3 is 15 residues long. The CDR3 spells CASSFPGHSNQPQHF. For the CDR3, the DNA is TGTGCCAGCAGTTTCCCGGGACATAGCAACCAGCCCCAGCATTTT.

The chain links TRBV10-3 to TRBJ1-5; tentatively, D is TRBD1 (5 bases). From germline, CDR1 is ENHRY and CDR2 SYGVKD. V lost 5 bases to trimming and J lost 3 bases, with 14 bases between them. The CDR3 runs to 15 residues. CDR3 protein: CAISQGAGTNQPQHF. Written as DNA, the CDR3 is TGTGCCATCAGTCAAGGGGCGGGCACCAATCAGCCCCAGCATTTT.

Comments on this clonotype: A junction end diverges from the germline sequence, so it may reflect a read error. V and J are TRBV5-1 and TRBJ2-7; D uncertain. The germline gives CDR1 SGHRS, CDR2 YFSETQ. The CDR3 is 11 amino acids. CDR3 in amino acids: CARSNDYEQYF. The CDR3 region has the DNA TGCGCCCGCAGCAACGATTACGAGCAGTACTTC.

This clonotype was counted only a few times. The chain links TRBV7-2 to TRBJ1-5, with D possibly matching TRBD1 (5 bases). Germline V lookup: CDR1 SGHTA, CDR2 FQGNSA. The CDR3 extends over 14 amino acids. The ends were cut back, 5 bases at V and 10 bases at J, with 18 bases in the middle. The CDR3, as DNA: TGTGCCAGCAGCCAAAGATCTAAGGGGCGTCCCCAGCATTTT. This translates into CASSQRSKGRPQHF.

J is TRBJ2-3 and V is TRBV6-2 or TRBV6-3; D remains ambiguous. V was clipped by 4 bases and J by 0 bases, with 8 bases between them. CDR3 size: 14 residues. Germline V gives CDR1 MNHEY, CDR2 SVGEGT. Here the CDR3 DNA reads TGTGCCAGCAGTTCTCCGGGTAGCACAGATACGCAGTATTTT. Protein: CASSSPGSTDTQYF.

This clonotype has more than one count but fewer than ten. CDR3 DNA: TGTGCCACTGGACGACAGGAGGATCAGCCCCAGCATTTT. The encoded protein is CATGRQEDQPQHF. The chain couples TRBV12-3 or TRBV12-4 to TRBJ1-5, with a weak D call TRBD1 (6 bases). The CDR3 sequence is 13 residues long. V lost 10 bases to trimming and J lost 5 bases, with 15 bases between them.

This clonotype was seen more than once but under ten times. V gene TRBV7-2 combines with J gene TRBJ1-5; D is uncertain. Germline V gene sequence: CDR1 SGHTA, CDR2 FQGNSA. Trimming stripped 4 bases from V and 5 bases from J, with 9 bases between. CDR3 length: 13 amino acids. This CDR3 is CASSSSTDQPQHF. In DNA, the CDR3 is TGTGCCAGCAGCTCGTCGACTGATCAGCCCCAGCATTTT.

The gene calls are TRBV6-9 and TRBJ2-7, with D possibly being TRBD1 or TRBD2 (6 bases each). CDR1 and CDR2 (germline): MNHGY, SVAAGI. The V and J ends lost 4 bases and 3 bases respectively, with 19 bases between them. This CDR3 is built from 16 residues. The CDR3 DNA follows: TGTGCCAGCAGTTCGAACAGGGATCGGGACTTCTACGAGCAGTACTTC. Its protein is CASSSNRDRDFYEQYF.

The rearrangement uses TRBV10-3 and TRBJ1-5; D remains ambiguous. This CDR3 contains 15 residues. Germline values: CDR1 ENHRY, CDR2 SYGVKD. V was trimmed by 2 bases and J by 6 bases, leaving 14 bases between them. CDR3 residues: CAISEGPGVGQPQHF. CDR3 coding DNA: TGTGCCATCAGTGAGGGGCCCGGAGTGGGTCAGCCCCAGCATTTT.

The chain has TRBV20-1 and TRBJ2-3; D is unresolved. Germline CDR1 and CDR2: DFQATT and SNEGSKA (reference sequence). V lost 4 bases and J lost 4, with 18 bases in between. The CDR3 has 15 amino acids. CDR3 bases: TGCAGTGCTACCAAGCGAGAAGAGGAACCAGATACGCAGTATTTT. Its protein is CSATKREEEPDTQYF.

This chain uses TRBV27 with TRBJ2-5, with 9 positions matching TRBD1. J was trimmed by 6 bases and V by 4 bases; bases with no gene match: 15. This CDR3 is 17 amino acids long. Germline loops: CDR1 MNHEY, CDR2 SMNVEV (reference sequence). CDR3 in amino acids: CASSSLVRDRVSKTQYF. CDR3 sequence (DNA): TGTGCCAGCAGTTCACTCGTCCGGGACAGGGTCTCGAAGACCCAGTACTTC.

Only a few counts were recorded for this clonotype. The chain uses TRBV27 and TRBJ2-5; 7 nucleotides agree with TRBD2. J lost 4 bases, V lost 5 bases, and 7 bases had no gene match. The CDR3 is 14 residues long. Germline CDR1 and CDR2: MNHEY and SMNVEV (reference sequence). The CDR3 protein is CASSVTSILETQYF. In DNA form, the CDR3 reads TGTGCCAGCAGTGTGACTAGCATATTAGAGACCCAGTACTTC.

This clonotype was counted only a few times. The chain links TRBV7-2 to TRBJ2-3, with D hard to call. CDR3 length equals 13 residues. Per germline, CDR1 SGHTA and CDR2 FQGNSA. V shed 5 bases and J shed 5 bases, with 11 bases lying between them. CDR3 amino acids: CASSQVGVDTQYF. DNA of the CDR3: TGTGCCAGCAGCCAAGTTGGGGTAGATACGCAGTATTTT.